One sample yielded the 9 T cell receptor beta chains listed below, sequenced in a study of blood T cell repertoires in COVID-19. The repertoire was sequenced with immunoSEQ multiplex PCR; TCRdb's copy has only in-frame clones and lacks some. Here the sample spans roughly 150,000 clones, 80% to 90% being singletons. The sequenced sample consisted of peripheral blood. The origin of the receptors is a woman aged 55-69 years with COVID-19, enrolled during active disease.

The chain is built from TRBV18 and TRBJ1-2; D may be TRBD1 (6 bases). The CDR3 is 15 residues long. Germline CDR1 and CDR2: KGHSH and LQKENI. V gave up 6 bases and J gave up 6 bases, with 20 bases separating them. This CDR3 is CASSPYLQGMDGYTF. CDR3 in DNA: TGTGCCAGCTCCCCCTACTTGCAGGGGATGGATGGCTACACCTTC.

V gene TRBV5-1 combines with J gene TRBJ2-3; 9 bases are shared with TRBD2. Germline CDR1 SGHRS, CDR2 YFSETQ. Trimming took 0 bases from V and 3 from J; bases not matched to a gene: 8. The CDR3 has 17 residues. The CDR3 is CASSLAATTSGTDTQYF. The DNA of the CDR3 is TGCGCCAGCAGCTTGGCCGCGACGACTAGCGGTACAGATACGCAGTATTTT.

CDR3 loop: CAISVASGDVYNEQFF. The CDR3 DNA is TGTGCCATCAGTGTGGCTAGCGGGGACGTCTACAATGAGCAGTTCTTC. The rearrangement uses TRBV10-3 and TRBJ2-1; 9 bases are shared with TRBD2. The V segment lost 4 bases and the J segment 3 bases; nucleotides outside the gene matches: 7. CDR3 length: 16 amino acids. Per germline, CDR1 ENHRY and CDR2 SYGVKD.

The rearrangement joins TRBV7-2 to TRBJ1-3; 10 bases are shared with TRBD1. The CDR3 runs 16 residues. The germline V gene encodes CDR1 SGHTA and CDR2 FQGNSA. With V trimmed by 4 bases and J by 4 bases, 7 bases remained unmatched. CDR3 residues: CASSSVATGGGNTIYF. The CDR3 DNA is TGTGCCAGCAGCTCCGTAGCGACAGGGGGCGGAAACACCATATATTTT. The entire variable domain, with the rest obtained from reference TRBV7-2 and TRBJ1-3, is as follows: GAGVSQSPSNKVTEKGKDVELRCDPISGHTALYWYRQSLGQGLEFLIYFQGNSAPDKSGLPSDRFSAERTGGSVSTLTIQRTQQEDSAVYLCASSSVATGGGNTIYFGEGSWLTVV.

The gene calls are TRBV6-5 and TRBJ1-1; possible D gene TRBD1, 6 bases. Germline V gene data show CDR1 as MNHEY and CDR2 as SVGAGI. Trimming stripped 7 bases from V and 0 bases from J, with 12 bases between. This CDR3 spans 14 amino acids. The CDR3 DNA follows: TGTGCCAGCACCAAGGGACATATGAACACTGAAGCTTTCTTT. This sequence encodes CASTKGHMNTEAFF.

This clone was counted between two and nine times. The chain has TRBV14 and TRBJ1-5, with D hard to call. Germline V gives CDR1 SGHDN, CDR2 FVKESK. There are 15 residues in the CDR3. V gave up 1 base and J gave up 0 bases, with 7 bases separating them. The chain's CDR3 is CASSQAGDSNQPQHF. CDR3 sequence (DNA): TGTGCCAGCAGCCAAGCCGGGGATAGCAATCAGCCCCAGCATTTT.

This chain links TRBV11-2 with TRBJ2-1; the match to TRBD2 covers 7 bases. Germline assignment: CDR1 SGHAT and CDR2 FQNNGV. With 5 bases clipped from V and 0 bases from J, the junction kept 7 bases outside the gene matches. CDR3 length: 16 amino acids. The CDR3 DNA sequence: TGTGCCAGCAGCCCTTTATCGGGGGGCTCCTACAATGAGCAGTTCTTC. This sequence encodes CASSPLSGGSYNEQFF. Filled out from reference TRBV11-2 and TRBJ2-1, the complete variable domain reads EAGVAQSPRYKIIEKRQSVAFWCNPISGHATLYWYQQILGQGPKLLIQFQNNGVVDDSQLPKDRFSAERLKGVDSTLKIQPAKLEDSAVYLCASSPLSGGSYNEQFFGPGTRLTVL.

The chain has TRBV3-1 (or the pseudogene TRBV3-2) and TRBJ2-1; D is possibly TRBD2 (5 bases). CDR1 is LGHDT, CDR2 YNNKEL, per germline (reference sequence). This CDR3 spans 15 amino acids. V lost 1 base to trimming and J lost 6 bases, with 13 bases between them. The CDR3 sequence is CASSQVLTNSNEQFF. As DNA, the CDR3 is TGTGCCAGCAGCCAAGTCTTGACTAATTCCAATGAGCAGTTCTTC.

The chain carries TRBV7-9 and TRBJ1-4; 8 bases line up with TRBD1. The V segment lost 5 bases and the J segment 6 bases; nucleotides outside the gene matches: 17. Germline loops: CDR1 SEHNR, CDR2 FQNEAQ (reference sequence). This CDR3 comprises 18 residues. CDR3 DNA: TGTGCCAGCAGCCCATCGGGGCAGGGGGCGCAGGTGGATGAAAAACTGTTTTTT. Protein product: CASSPSGQGAQVDEKLFF.